A single sample is the source of the 5 T cell receptor beta chains below, sequenced in a study of beta chain features in type 1 diabetes. Reverse transcribing all isolated RNA meant expressed TCRB transcripts were sequenced. The method was immunoSEQ multiplex PCR; TCRdb's version includes in-frame clones alone and lacks a portion of them. The profile covers some 110,000 clones, with roughly 15% appearing a single time and around 2.5% taken by the ten largest. Study-level results: Shortening of TCRB CDR3s, moderate but significant, appeared in all four CD4+ subsets of Type 1 diabetes patients.

The antigens of these receptors remain unknown. The sequencing sample was made of central memory CD4+ T cells from blood. The source is a man younger than 40 with type 1 diabetes.

Regarding this clone: One junction end does not reproduce the germline sequence, and a read error may be involved. The chain employs TRBV2 and TRBJ1-1; a possible D gene is TRBD1 (6 bases). The CDR3 covers 9 residues. Germline loops: CDR1 SNHLY, CDR2 FYNNEI. In DNA, the CDR3 is TGTGCCAGCAGGGACAGCAGGGTCTTT. Protein product: CASRDSRVF.

The V and J genes are TRBV7-3 and TRBJ2-6, with D perhaps assigned TRBD1 or TRBD2 (5 bases each). V lost 5 bases and J 2 bases, leaving 13 bases between the germline ends. Per the germline V gene, CDR1 is SGHTA and CDR2 is FQGTGA. The CDR3 is made up of 16 amino acids. The CDR3 DNA reads TGTGCCAGCAGCCCGAGGGGCCCTACTGGGGCCAACGTCCTGACTTTC. It is translated as CASSPRGPTGANVLTF.

The V gene is TRBV19, the J gene TRBJ2-1; D is unclear. Germline V gene lookup returns CDR1 LNHDA and CDR2 SQIVND (reference sequence). The CDR3 is made up of 12 amino acids. V lost 1 base to trimming and J lost 12 bases, with 10 bases between them. The CDR3 DNA reads TGTGCCAGTAGTATAGGGCGAGGATTGCAGTTCTTC. Protein: CASSIGRGLQFF.

The rearrangement links TRBV7-2 to TRBJ1-6, with a possible D match to TRBD1 (6 bases). CDR1 SGHTA and CDR2 FQGNSA come from the germline V gene. V was pared by 1 base and J by 10 bases, with 14 bases between. The CDR3 has 15 amino acids. In DNA form, the CDR3 reads TGTGCCAGCAGCTTAGATACAGGGTGGGGATCACCCCTCCACTTT. Its translation: CASSLDTGWGSPLHF.

The chain links TRBV11-1 to TRBJ2-1, with TRBD2 matching over 7 bases. Germline CDR1 reads SGHAT; CDR2 reads FQDESV (reference sequence). V lost 5 bases, J lost 10 bases, and 8 bases stayed unmatched. The CDR3 is made up of 13 amino acids. Written as DNA, the CDR3 is TGTGCCAGCAGCCCCGGGGGGAGCACGGAGCAGTTCTTC. Encoded protein: CASSPGGSTEQFF.